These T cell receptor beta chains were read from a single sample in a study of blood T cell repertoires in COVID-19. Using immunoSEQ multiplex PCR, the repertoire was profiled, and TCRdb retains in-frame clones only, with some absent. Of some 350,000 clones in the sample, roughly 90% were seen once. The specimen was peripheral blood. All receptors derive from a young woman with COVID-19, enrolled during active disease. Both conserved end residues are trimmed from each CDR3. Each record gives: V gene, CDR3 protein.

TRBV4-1 ASSQAGTGAYEQY
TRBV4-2 ASSQDSSGGSYEQY
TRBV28 ASSSLQETQY
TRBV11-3 ASSLGGDTDTQY
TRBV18 ASSLLESPSGATDTQY
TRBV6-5 ASGQRQVPYEQY
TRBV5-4 ASSLAGVQETQY
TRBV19 ASSGGPTGSYNEQF
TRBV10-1 ASSEGLAGVYEQY
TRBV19 ASSTGHHNSYEQY
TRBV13 ASSLSRWGRAGELF
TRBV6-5 ASSWVGAGETQY
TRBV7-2 ASSVDREEYNEQF
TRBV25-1 ANKTLITDMNTEAF
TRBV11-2 ASRAGTSEAF
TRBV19 ASSIWGVNTGELF
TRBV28 ATQRGYEQY
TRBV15 ATSRDTSPLLEQF
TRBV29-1 SVKERERSNEKLF
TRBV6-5 ASSPDSYYGYT
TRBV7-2 ASSFRGLENTEAF
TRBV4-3 ASSRTGGQSYEQY
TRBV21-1 ASSPPQTVKGGRVSINEQF
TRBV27 ASRLAVAGGQETQY
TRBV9 ASSVGHLNTEAF
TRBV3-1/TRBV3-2 ASSQVAAWDRVAKNIQY
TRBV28 ASSFRYSNQPQH
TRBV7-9 ASSWGHNYEQY
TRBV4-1 ASSPGQRVGDTQY
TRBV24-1 ATRPTGNTEAF
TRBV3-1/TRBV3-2 ASSLRTLGQETQY
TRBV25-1 ASGRGNNQPQH
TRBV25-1 ASSEHQGGTDYGYT
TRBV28 ASSSFHLANYGYT
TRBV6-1 ASSEQGAGTGELF
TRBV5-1 ASSFGGSGQPQH
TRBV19 ASSIGAYNEQF
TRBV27 ATGQGRYEQY
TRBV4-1 ASSQVREHEQY
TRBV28 ASNNRGGEKLF
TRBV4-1 ASSQDYAQGQPQH
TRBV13 ASSSRQISNTEAF
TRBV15 ATSSSPASGRDEQF
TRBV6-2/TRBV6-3 ASSYSALQPQH
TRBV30 AWARDRLNSPLH
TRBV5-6 ASSPGLNTGELF
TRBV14 ASSQARGRGTEAF
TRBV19 ASSIFGQGAADTQY
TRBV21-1 ASSKEGWTDTQY
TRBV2 ASSEGDRGGYT
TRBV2 ASSGTGSGIQY
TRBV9 ASSTWTGEALVNTEAF
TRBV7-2 ASSLLSGGMNEQF